Below are 8 T cell receptor beta chains sequenced from a single sample in a study of OX40 agonist ivuxolimab in advanced cancers. Generated by immunoSEQ multiplex PCR, the TCRdb table keeps only in-frame clones and is missing some. The profile shows about 40,000 clones, around four fifths of them singletons. The sample consisted of CD4+ or CD8+ T cells sorted from blood, taken in a trial of the OX40 agonist ivuxolimab. These receptors all come from an adult with an advanced solid tumor such as melanoma, head and neck, liver or kidney cancer.

In DNA, the CDR3 is TGTGCCAGCTCACTTGGGACAGGGTCACCGGAGGAGCAGTACTTC. This sequence encodes CASSLGTGSPEEQYF. The chain combines TRBV18 with TRBJ2-7, with TRBD1 matching over 9 bases. The CDR3 is 15 residues long. The V and J ends lost 4 bases and 7 bases, in that order; junction bases with no gene match: 11. Germline values: CDR1 KGHSH, CDR2 LQKENI.

This rearrangement joins TRBV6-1 to TRBJ2-3; 7 nucleotides agree with TRBD2. CDR1 and CDR2 from the germline V gene are MNHNS and SASEGT. Trimming at V came to 1 base and at J to 2 bases, leaving 3 bases not matched to a gene. The CDR3 length is 15 residues. This chain's CDR3 is CASSEGGGFTDTQYF. Here the CDR3 DNA reads TGTGCCAGCAGTGAAGGGGGGGGGTTCACAGATACGCAGTATTTT.

This clone appeared a few times. The gene calls are TRBV5-6 and TRBJ2-5; possibly TRBD2 for D (5 bases). V lost 0 bases and J lost 1, with 10 bases in between. Germline V gene lookup returns CDR1 SGHDT and CDR2 YYEEEE. The CDR3 has 15 residues. DNA for the CDR3: TGTGCCAGCAGCTTGGGACTACCCTTCCAAGAGACCCAGTACTTC. It translates to CASSLGLPFQETQYF.

CDR3 DNA: TGTGCCAGCAGAAACGGGGTAGGGTCGGAGACCCAGTACTTC. This codes for CASRNGVGSETQYF. The rearrangement uses TRBV2 and TRBJ2-5; D may be TRBD2 (5 bases). CDR3 length equals 14 residues. Germline CDR1 is SNHLY and CDR2 is FYNNEI. The V end lost 6 bases, the J end lost 5 bases, and 16 bases lay between the germline ends.

The chain carries TRBV11-2 and TRBJ2-5, with D possibly called TRBD1 or TRBD2 (5 bases each). V gave up 0 bases and J gave up 4 bases, with 15 bases separating them. CDR3 length equals 16 residues. The germline V gene has CDR1 SGHAT and CDR2 FQNNGV. For the CDR3, the DNA is TGTGCCAGCAGCTTAGAGGGGCTATGGGCGGGAGAGACCCAGTACTTC. Protein product: CASSLEGLWAGETQYF.

V usage is TRBV5-1 and J usage is TRBJ2-7; D not certain. The V gene's germline CDR1 is SGHRS and CDR2 YFSETQ. CDR3 size: 16 residues. Between the trimmed V and J ends, which lost 0 bases and 3 bases, there was a span of 16 bases. The CDR3 loop reads CASSLDVANLIYEQYF. The DNA for the CDR3 is TGCGCCAGCAGCTTGGACGTAGCTAACCTCATCTACGAGCAGTACTTC.

In regard to this clone: At one end, the junction sequence differs from germline, possibly due to a read error. The chain recombines TRBV6-1 with TRBJ1-1; TRBD1 aligns across 9 bases. Germline V gene data show CDR1 as MNHNS and CDR2 as SASEGT. The CDR3 runs to 16 residues. CDR3 in amino acids: CAISERGTGGNTEAFF. The CDR3 coding sequence is TGTGCCATCAGTGAGCGGGGAACAGGGGGCAACACTGAAGCTTTCTTT.

The V call is TRBV18, the J call TRBJ2-2, with 13 bases lining up with TRBD2. The CDR3 loop spans 18 amino acids. Germline-derived CDR1 and CDR2 are KGHSH and LQKENI. The V gene end was trimmed by 3 bases and the J gene end by 0 bases; junction bases not matched to a gene: 4. The chain's CDR3 is CASSPRLAGGSNTGELFF. The DNA of the CDR3 is TGTGCCAGCTCACCGAGACTAGCGGGGGGATCGAACACCGGGGAGCTGTTTTTT.